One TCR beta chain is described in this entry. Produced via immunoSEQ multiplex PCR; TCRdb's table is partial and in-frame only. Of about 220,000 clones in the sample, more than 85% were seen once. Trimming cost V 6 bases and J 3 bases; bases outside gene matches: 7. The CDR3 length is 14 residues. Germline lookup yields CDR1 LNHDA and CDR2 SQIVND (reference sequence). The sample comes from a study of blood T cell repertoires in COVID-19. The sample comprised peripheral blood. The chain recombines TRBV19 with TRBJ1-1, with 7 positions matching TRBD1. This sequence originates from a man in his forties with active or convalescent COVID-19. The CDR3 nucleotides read TGTGCCAGTAGCGGAAACAGGGGCCACACTGAAGCTTTCTTT. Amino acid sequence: CASSGNRGHTEAFF.